What follows are 4 T cell receptor beta chains derived from one specimen sequenced in a study of CD8 T cells in ankylosing spondylitis. Study-wide results and limits: Blood from ankylosing spondylitis patients appeared to carry a characteristic roughly 8-variant TCR beta motif.

No antigen is known for these receptors. TCRdb reprocessed the 5' RACE reads via MiXCR and lists one record per CDR3 protein. Altogether 700,000 to 850,000 distinct CDR3 sequences are present, approximately 12% being singletons, with the ten largest covering roughly 0.51%. Sequencing was performed on blood, either unsorted or a sorted T cell fraction (not recorded which). The source of these receptors is a male donor with ankylosing spondylitis.

This clonotype was observed at least ten times. This chain uses TRBV20-1 with TRBJ1-3, with 7 bases fitting TRBD1. Germline assignment: CDR1 DFQATT and CDR2 SNEGSKA (reference sequence). The CDR3 consists of 13 residues. The V segment lost 6 bases and the J segment 4 bases; nucleotides outside the gene matches: 6. The chain's CDR3 is CSAPTGLGNTIYF. The DNA of the CDR3 is TGCAGTGCACCGACAGGGCTCGGAAACACCATATATTTT.

V usage is TRBV28 and J usage is TRBJ1-2; D gene unclear. CDR1 and CDR2 (germline): MDHEN, SYDVKM. The CDR3 runs to 14 residues. With 5 bases removed from V and 4 bases from J, the gap between germline ends came to 14 bases. CDR3: CASSADRFTYGYTF. The CDR3 nucleotides are TGTGCCAGCAGTGCCGATCGGTTTACCTATGGCTACACCTTC.

The chain links TRBV28 to TRBJ2-5, with no clear D. The CDR3 consists of 13 residues. Trimming took off 5 bases at V and 2 bases at J, with 9 bases between the two ends. The germline CDR1 and CDR2 sequences are MDHEN and SYDVKM. CDR3 in amino acids: CASSDGPQETQYF. The CDR3 region has the DNA TGTGCCAGCAGTGACGGGCCTCAAGAGACCCAGTACTTC.

CDR3 sequence (DNA): TGTGCCACCAGTGATCCGACTAGCGGGGTCCGTGATACGCAGTATTTT. Translation: CATSDPTSGVRDTQYF. This rearrangement joins TRBV24-1 to TRBJ2-3; 11 bases line up with TRBD2. The trim removed 3 bases at V and 6 bases at J, leaving 7 bases unmatched. CDR1 and CDR2 (germline): KGHDR, SFDVKD. The CDR3 runs to 16 residues.